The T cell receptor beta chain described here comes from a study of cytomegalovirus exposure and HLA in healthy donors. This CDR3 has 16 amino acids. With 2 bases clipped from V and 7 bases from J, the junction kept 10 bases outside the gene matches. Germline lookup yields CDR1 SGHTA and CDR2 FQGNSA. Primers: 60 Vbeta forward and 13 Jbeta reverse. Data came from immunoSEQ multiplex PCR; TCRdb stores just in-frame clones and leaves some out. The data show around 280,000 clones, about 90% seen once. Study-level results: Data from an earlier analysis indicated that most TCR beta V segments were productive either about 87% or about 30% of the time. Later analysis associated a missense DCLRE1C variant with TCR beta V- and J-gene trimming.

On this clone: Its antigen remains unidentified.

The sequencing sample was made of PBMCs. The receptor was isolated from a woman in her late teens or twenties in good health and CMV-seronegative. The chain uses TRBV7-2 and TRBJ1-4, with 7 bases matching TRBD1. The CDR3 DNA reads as TGTGCCAGCAGCTTACAGGGACAGCTAAGGGGTGAAAAACTGTTTTTT. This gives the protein CASSLQGQLRGEKLFF. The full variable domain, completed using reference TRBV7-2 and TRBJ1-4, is GAGVSQSPSNKVTEKGKDVELRCDPISGHTALYWYRQSLGQGLEFLIYFQGNSAPDKSGLPSDRFSAERTGGSVSTLTIQRTQQEDSAVYLCASSLQGQLRGEKLFFGSGTQLSVL.